This entry describes one T cell receptor beta chain. This clonotype has a handful of counts. Its antigen is still unknown. Base qualities are not provided; no much larger clone lies one nucleotide away. The source of the sample is a study (dated by TCRdb to the early 2010s). V trim: 0 bases; J trim: 6 bases; unmatched bases: 18. The germline V gene sets CDR1 to LGHNA and CDR2 to YSLEER. Inclusive of the bounding cysteine and phenylalanine, the CDR3 is 20 residues long. Only CDR3 DNA remains: 60 bases, in frame from the first base. The reads were generated on an Illumina Genome Analyzer IIx. Starting from the raw public reads, TCRdb applied fastp trimming at Q25, assembled clones with MiXCR and retained in-frame beta chains. CDR3 protein duplicates are merged, each entry listing the most common genes and DNA. Counted in this sample were 15,000 or so distinct CDR3 sequences; approximately 34% of them appeared once. Clones ranked in the top ten supply 15% to 20% of the sample.

The TCR comes from a human donor. Sequences were obtained from blood. The rearrangement combines TRBV4-3 with TRBJ2-7, and TRBD2 aligns with 12 junction nucleotides. The CDR3 protein is CASSQDRPSGRVAELGEQYF. The DNA reads as follows: TGCGCCAGCAGCCAAGATCGGCCTAGCGGGAGGGTCGCCGAGTTGGGCGAGCAGTACTTC.